This T cell receptor beta chain was obtained from a study of blood T cell repertoires in COVID-19. Overall study: Samples taken during acute and convalescent COVID-19 were collected in the United States, Italy and Spain. PBMCs, B-cell-depleted T cells, or T cells were the source of the cDNA or gDNA that made up the material.

This clone was observed a single time. Per the original methods: Amplification with reference gene primers provided the estimates of nucleated cell counts. Produced via immunoSEQ multiplex PCR; TCRdb's table is partial and in-frame only. D and trimming come from the DNA, and the V and J calls and clone size come from that table. The sample holds approximately 130,000 clones, about 90% seen once. Looked up from germline, CDR1 is MNHNS and CDR2 is SASEGT. The CDR3 runs to 15 residues. Deletions cut 3 bases from V and 0 bases from J, with 9 bases between. The clonotype originates from a woman in her forties or fifties who had recovered from COVID-19. This chain joins TRBV6-1 and TRBJ1-5; D uncertain. Material: peripheral blood. CDR3 sequence (DNA): TGTGCCAGCAGTGAGGGCAGCCATAGCAATCAGCCCCAGCATTTT. Its translation is CASSEGSHSNQPQHF.